This T cell receptor (beta chain) was obtained from a study of beta chain features in type 1 diabetes. This CDR3 region has 15 residues. Per the germline V gene, CDR1 is SEHNR and CDR2 is FQNEAQ (reference sequence). V was pared by 3 bases and J by 3 bases, with 11 bases between. The whole isolated RNA underwent reverse transcription, so sequencing captured expressed TCRB transcripts. Some clones are missing from TCRdb's copy, which holds only in-frame ones; the method was immunoSEQ multiplex PCR. The sample has 450,000 or so clones, 11% seen once. About this clone: Its antigen is undetermined.

Study results and limitations: Among patients, naive, central memory and Treg TCRB repertoires appeared more similar than among healthy donors.

The chain uses TRBV7-9 and TRBJ2-2; D remains ambiguous. The sample taken for sequencing was naive CD4+ T cells from blood. The sequence was collected from a woman in her late teens or twenties in good health. The CDR3 protein is CASSLDSQDTGELFF. In nucleotides, the CDR3 is TGTGCCAGCAGCTTGGATTCTCAAGACACCGGGGAGCTGTTTTTT.